Listed below are T cell receptor beta chains from one sample, sequenced in a study of beta chain features in type 1 diabetes. Only in-frame clones appear in the TCRdb table, and some are missing; sequencing was by immunoSEQ multiplex PCR. Here the sample spans 640,000 or so clones, 11% to 15% being singletons. Input material: naive CD4+ T cells from blood. Source of these receptors: a man aged 18 to 29 with type 1 diabetes. The CDR3 runs from the conserved cysteine through the conserved F or W. A D gene is named only where the DNA matches it firmly. Some rows mark clone size as missing; the rest say once, few, many or name a class of expanded clone.

TRBV14	-	TRBJ1-1	-	CASSQDRGFAFF	TGTGCCAGCAGCCAAGACAGGGGTTTCGCTTTCTTT
TRBV30	few	TRBJ1-2	TRBD1	CAWSPQGDGYTF	TGTGCCTGGAGTCCACAGGGGGATGGCTACACCTTC
TRBV6-5	-	TRBJ2-7	TRBD1	CASSYSWNRGPNEQYF	TGTGCCAGCAGTTACTCGTGGAATAGGGGGCCCAACGAGCAGTACTTC
TRBV18	-	TRBJ2-7	-	CASSPPRGGKDEQYF	TGTGCCAGCTCACCACCCAGGGGGGGAAAAGACGAGCAGTACTTC
TRBV30	-	TRBJ2-5	-	CACTSSHPGTQYF	TGTGCCTGTACTAGCAGCCACCCGGGAACCCAGTACTTC
TRBV2	few	TRBJ2-5	TRBD1	CASSEGQTQETQYF	TGTGCCAGCAGTGAGGGACAGACCCAAGAGACCCAGTACTTC
TRBV20-1	-	TRBJ2-6	-	CSAFGANVLTF	TGCAGTGCTTTTGGGGCCAACGTCCTGACTTTC
TRBV5-1	-	TRBJ2-7	-	CASSLAADEQYF	TGCGCCAGCAGCTTGGCCGCAGACGAGCAGTACTTC
TRBV11-1	-	TRBJ2-1	-	CASSFRGAEQFF	TGTGCCAGCAGCTTCCGGGGAGCGGAGCAGTTCTTC
TRBV25-1	-	TRBJ1-6	-	CASSLADSPLHF	TGTGCCAGCAGTCTTGCTGATTCACCCCTCCACTTT
TRBV5-1	few	TRBJ2-5	-	CASTRRRWAEQETQYF	TGCGCCAGCACCCGCCGCCGATGGGCAGAACAAGAGACCCAGTACTTC
TRBV7-9	few	TRBJ2-3	-	CASSSTDTQYF	TGTGCCAGCAGCAGCACAGATACGCAGTATTTT
TRBV7-9	few	TRBJ2-3	-	CASPFPMGQDTDTQYF	TGTGCCAGCCCCTTCCCCATGGGTCAAGACACAGATACGCAGTATTTT
TRBV25-1	-	TRBJ1-3	TRBD1	CASSDGTGGNTIYF	TGTGCCAGCAGTGACGGGACAGGGGGAAACACCATATATTTT
TRBV7-2	-	TRBJ2-6	TRBD2	CASSLAGGSGANVLTF	TGTGCCAGCAGCTTAGCCGGGGGGTCTGGGGCCAACGTCCTGACTTTC
TRBV7-2	-	TRBJ2-3	-	CASSPAAGDTQYF	TGTGCCAGCAGCCCCGCGGCGGGGGATACGCAGTATTTT
TRBV6-5	few	TRBJ1-2	TRBD1	CASSLDRDVYTF	TGTGCCAGCAGTCTAGACAGGGACGTCTACACCTTC
TRBV5-1	-	TRBJ2-1	TRBD1	CASRTGQAYNEQFF	TGCGCCAGCAGGACGGGACAGGCATACAATGAGCAGTTCTTC
TRBV2	-	TRBJ1-6	-	CASRGGVSSPLHF	TGTGCCAGCAGAGGAGGGGTATCATCACCCCTCCACTTT
TRBV28	-	TRBJ2-2	TRBD1	CASRTRTGNTGELFF	TGTGCCAGTCGGACGCGGACAGGAAACACCGGGGAGCTGTTTTTT
TRBV27	-	TRBJ1-5	-	CANKGGQPQHF	TGTGCCAACAAAGGCGGTCAGCCCCAGCATTTT
TRBV27	-	TRBJ2-2	TRBD1	CASNRGGGSNTGELFF	TGTGCCAGCAATCGAGGGGGCGGATCGAACACCGGGGAGCTGTTTTTT
TRBV29-1	-	TRBJ2-1	-	CSVNPSFSYNEQFF	TGCAGCGTTAATCCGAGCTTTTCCTACAATGAGCAGTTCTTC
TRBV7-2	few	TRBJ2-5	TRBD1	CASSEGQLLETQYF	TGTGCCAGCAGCGAGGGACAGCTCCTGGAGACCCAGTACTTC
TRBV4-1	-	TRBJ2-7	TRBD2	CASSQGLAGGYEQYF	TGCGCCAGCAGCCAGGGACTAGCGGGAGGGTACGAGCAGTACTTC
TRBV7-9	-	TRBJ2-1	-	CASSSGVAEQFF	TGTGCCAGCAGCTCGGGGGTGGCTGAGCAGTTCTTC
TRBV4-1	-	TRBJ2-5	TRBD1	CASSRVPGTGFETQYF	TGCGCCAGCAGCCGAGTTCCCGGGACAGGGTTCGAGACCCAGTACTTC
TRBV7-6	-	TRBJ1-4	-	CASSSGGGEWEKLFF	TGTGCCAGCAGCTCCGGTGGGGGAGAGTGGGAAAAACTGTTTTTT
TRBV30	-	TRBJ1-4	-	CAWSVRNRAGEKLFF	TGTGCCTGGAGTGTAAGAAACAGGGCCGGGGAAAAACTGTTTTTT
TRBV5-1	-	TRBJ1-5	-	CASSLERGQPQHF	TGCGCCAGCAGCTTGGAAAGGGGCCAGCCCCAGCATTTT
TRBV4-3	few	TRBJ1-1	-	CASSHTGQRTEAFF	TGCGCCAGCAGCCACACAGGGCAGCGGACTGAAGCTTTCTTT
TRBV5-1	few	TRBJ2-3	-	CASSLVPSTDTQYF	TGCGCCAGCAGCTTGGTCCCAAGCACAGATACGCAGTATTTT